This paragraph reports one T cell receptor beta chain. Its antigen is not identified. The data originate from a study of cytomegalovirus exposure and HLA in healthy donors. The wider study: HLA-typed donors contributed approximately 86 million unique TCRs, which were held in an early data release.

Study conclusions and caveats: Only CMV serostatus was available as immune exposure information. Sequencing artifact likely explains a cluster of highly shared sequence variants.

The primer mix had 60 Vbeta and 13 Jbeta primers. Generated by immunoSEQ multiplex PCR, the TCRdb table keeps only in-frame clones and is missing some. The repertoire holds roughly 190,000 clones, with approximately 80% as singletons. This clonotype originated in a woman aged 40 to 49 in good health and CMV-seronegative. Sequencing used PBMCs.

CDR3 in DNA: TGCGCCAGCAGCTTGCAACTAGCGGGAGGGACAGATACGCAGTATTTT. As protein: CASSLQLAGGTDTQYF. This chain uses TRBV5-1 with TRBJ2-3, with TRBD2 matching 13 bases. The CDR3 spans 16 residues. The V gene end was trimmed by 1 base and the J gene end by 3 bases; junction bases not matched to a gene: 2. Germline V lookup: CDR1 SGHRS, CDR2 YFSETQ.